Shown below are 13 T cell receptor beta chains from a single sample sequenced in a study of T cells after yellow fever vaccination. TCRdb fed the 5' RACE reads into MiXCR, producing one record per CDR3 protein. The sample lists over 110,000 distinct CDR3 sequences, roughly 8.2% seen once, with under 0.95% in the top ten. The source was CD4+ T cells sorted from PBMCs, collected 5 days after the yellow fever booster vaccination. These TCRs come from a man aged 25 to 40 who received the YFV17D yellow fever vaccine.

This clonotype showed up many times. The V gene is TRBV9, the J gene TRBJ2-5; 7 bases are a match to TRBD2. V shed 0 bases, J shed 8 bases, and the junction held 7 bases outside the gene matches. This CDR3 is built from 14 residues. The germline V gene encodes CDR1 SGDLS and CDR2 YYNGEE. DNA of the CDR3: TGTGCCAGCAGCGTAGCTTCGGGAGGCCAAACCCAGTACTTC. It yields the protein CASSVASGGQTQYF. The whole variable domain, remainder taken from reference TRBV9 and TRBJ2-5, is DSGVTQTPKHLITATGQRVTLRCSPRSGDLSVYWYQQSLDQGLQFLIQYYNGEERAKGNILERFSAQQFPDLHSELNLSSLELGDSALYFCASSVASGGQTQYFGPGTRLLVL.

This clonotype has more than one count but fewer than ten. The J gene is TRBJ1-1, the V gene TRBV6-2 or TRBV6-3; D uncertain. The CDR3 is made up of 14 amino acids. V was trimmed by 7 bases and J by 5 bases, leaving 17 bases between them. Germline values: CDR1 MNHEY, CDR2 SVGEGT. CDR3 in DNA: TGTGCCAGCATTCACACCGGGCCCACGACTGAAGCTTTCTTT. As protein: CASIHTGPTTEAFF.

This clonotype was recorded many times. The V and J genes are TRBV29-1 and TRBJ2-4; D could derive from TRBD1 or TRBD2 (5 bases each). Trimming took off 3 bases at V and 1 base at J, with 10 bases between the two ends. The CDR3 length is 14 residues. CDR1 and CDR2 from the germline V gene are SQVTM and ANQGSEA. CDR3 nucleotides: TGCAGCGTTGAGGGGACCGATGCCAAAAACATTCAGTACTTC. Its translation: CSVEGTDAKNIQYF.

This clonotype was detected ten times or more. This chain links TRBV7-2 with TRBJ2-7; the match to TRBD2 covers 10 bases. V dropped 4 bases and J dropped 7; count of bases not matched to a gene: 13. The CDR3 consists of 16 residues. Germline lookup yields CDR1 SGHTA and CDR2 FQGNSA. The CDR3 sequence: CASSSVSGRVWGEQYF. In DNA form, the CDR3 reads TGTGCCAGCAGCTCCGTGAGCGGGAGGGTCTGGGGGGAGCAGTACTTC.

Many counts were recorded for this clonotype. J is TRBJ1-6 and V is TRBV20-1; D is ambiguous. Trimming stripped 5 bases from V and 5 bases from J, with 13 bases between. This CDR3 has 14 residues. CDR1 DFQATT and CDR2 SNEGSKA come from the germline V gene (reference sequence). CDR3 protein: CSAFPPRDNSPLHF. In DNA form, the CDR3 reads TGCAGTGCTTTCCCCCCACGAGATAATTCACCCCTCCACTTT.

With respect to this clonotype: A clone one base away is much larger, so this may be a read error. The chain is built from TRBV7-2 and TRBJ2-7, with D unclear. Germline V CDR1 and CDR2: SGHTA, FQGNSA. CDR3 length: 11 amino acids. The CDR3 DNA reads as TGTTCCAGCAGCGTAAACGCCGAGCAGTACTTC. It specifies CSSSVNAEQYF.

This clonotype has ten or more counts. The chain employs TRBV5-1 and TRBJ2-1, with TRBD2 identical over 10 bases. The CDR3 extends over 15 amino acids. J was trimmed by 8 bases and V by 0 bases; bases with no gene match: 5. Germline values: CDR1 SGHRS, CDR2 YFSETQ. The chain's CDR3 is CASSLAASGGYEQFF. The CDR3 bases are TGCGCCAGCAGCTTGGCGGCTAGCGGGGGTTATGAGCAGTTCTTC.

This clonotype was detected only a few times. CDR3 in DNA: TGTGCCAGCAGTTTAGCACTGGGGGCGATTGGGGCCAACGTCCTGACTTTC. It is translated as CASSLALGAIGANVLTF. The V gene is TRBV12-3 or TRBV12-4, the J gene TRBJ2-6, with a tentative D call TRBD1 (6 bases). Trimming stripped 0 bases from V and 3 bases from J, with 12 bases between. The CDR3 sequence is 17 residues long.

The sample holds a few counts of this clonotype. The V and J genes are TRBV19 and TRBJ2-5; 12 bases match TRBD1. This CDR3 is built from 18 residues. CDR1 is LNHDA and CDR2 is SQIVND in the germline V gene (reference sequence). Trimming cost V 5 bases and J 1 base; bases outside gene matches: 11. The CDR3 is CASSAASGTGGPQETQYF. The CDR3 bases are TGTGCCAGTAGTGCGGCCTCCGGGACAGGGGGCCCCCAAGAGACCCAGTACTTC.

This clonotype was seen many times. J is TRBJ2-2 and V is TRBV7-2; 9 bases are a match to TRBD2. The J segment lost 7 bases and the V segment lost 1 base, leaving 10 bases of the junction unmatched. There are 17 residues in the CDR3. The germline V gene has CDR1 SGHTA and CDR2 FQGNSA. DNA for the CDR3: TGTGCCAGCAGCTTAGTGATAGCGGGAGCCACGGGCGGGGAGCTGTTTTTT. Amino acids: CASSLVIAGATGGELFF.

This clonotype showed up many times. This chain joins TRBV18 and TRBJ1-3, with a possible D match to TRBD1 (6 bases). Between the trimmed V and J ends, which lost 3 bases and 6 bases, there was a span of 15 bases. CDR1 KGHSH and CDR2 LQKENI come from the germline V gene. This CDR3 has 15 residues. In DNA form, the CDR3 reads TGTGCCAGCTCACCGGGGACAAACGGCGAAAACACCATATATTTT. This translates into CASSPGTNGENTIYF.

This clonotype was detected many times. As DNA, the CDR3 is TGCAGCGTTGAAGGGGGAATGACGGAGACCCAGTACTTC. Amino acids: CSVEGGMTETQYF. The V call is TRBV29-1, the J call TRBJ2-5; D unresolved. CDR3 length: 13 residues. Trimming stripped 1 base from V and 5 bases from J, with 11 bases between. Germline values: CDR1 SQVTM, CDR2 ANQGSEA.

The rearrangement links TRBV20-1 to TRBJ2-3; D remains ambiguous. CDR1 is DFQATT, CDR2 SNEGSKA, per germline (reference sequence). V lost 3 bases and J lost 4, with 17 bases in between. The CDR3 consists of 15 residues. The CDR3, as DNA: TGCAGTGCTAGGGTCCCCCCTGCTTCCCCAGATACGCAGTATTTT. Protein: CSARVPPASPDTQYF.